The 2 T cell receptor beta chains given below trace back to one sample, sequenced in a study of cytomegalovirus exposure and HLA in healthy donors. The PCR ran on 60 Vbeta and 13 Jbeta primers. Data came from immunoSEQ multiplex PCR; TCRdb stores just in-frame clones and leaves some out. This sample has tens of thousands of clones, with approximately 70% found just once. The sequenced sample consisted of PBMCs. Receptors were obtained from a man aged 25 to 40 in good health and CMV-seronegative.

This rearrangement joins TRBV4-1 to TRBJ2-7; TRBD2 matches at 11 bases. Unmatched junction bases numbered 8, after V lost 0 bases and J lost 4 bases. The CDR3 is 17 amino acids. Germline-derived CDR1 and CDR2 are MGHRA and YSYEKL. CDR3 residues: CASSQEWSLAGDYEQYF. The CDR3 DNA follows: TGCGCCAGCAGCCAAGAATGGTCACTAGCGGGAGATTACGAGCAGTACTTC.

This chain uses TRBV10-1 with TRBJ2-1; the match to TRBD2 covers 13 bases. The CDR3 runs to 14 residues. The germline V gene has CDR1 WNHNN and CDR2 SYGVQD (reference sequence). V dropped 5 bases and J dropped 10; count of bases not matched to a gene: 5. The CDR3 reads CASSKGLAGEEQFF. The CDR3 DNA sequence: TGCGCCAGCAGTAAAGGACTAGCGGGAGAGGAGCAGTTCTTC.